The 26 T cell receptor beta chains listed next were all sequenced from one sample in a study of OX40 agonist ivuxolimab in advanced cancers. TCRdb's copy holds only in-frame clones and misses some; the assay was immunoSEQ multiplex PCR. This sample has about 79,000 clones, with more than 85% found just once. The input for sequencing was CD4+ or CD8+ T cells sorted from blood, taken in a trial of the OX40 agonist ivuxolimab. All receptors derive from an adult with an advanced solid tumor such as melanoma, head and neck, liver or kidney cancer.

With respect to this clone: Other DNA sequences within the sample encode an identical CDR3. V usage is TRBV5-1 and J usage is TRBJ1-2; 11 nucleotides align to TRBD1. This CDR3 spans 14 amino acids. The ends lost 4 bases at V and 4 bases at J; junction bases unmatched: 3. The germline V gene encodes CDR1 SGHRS and CDR2 YFSETQ. CDR3 amino acids: CASSLGQGAYGYTF. In DNA, the CDR3 is TGCGCCAGCAGCCTAGGACAGGGGGCCTATGGCTACACCTTC. Combining the CDR3 with reference TRBV5-1 and TRBJ1-2 gives the whole variable domain KAGVTQTPRYLIKTRGQQVTLSCSPISGHRSVSWYQQTPGQGLQFLFEYFSETQRNKGNFPGRFSGRQFSNSRSEMNVSTLELGDSALYLCASSLGQGAYGYTFGSGTRLTVV.

The chain uses TRBV5-4 and TRBJ2-7; weak D call: TRBD1 (6 bases). This CDR3 spans 15 amino acids. V was clipped by 5 bases and J by 3 bases, with 18 bases between them. Germline V gene sequence: CDR1 SGHNT, CDR2 YYREEE (reference sequence). The DNA of the CDR3 is TGTGCCAGCAGGGATGGACAGAGAAACGACTACGAGCAGTACTTC. This translates into CASRDGQRNDYEQYF. Full variable domain (missing parts from reference TRBV5-4 and TRBJ2-7): ETGVTQSPTHLIKTRGQQVTLRCSSQSGHNTVSWYQQALGQGPQFIFQYYREEENGRGNFPPRFSGLQFPNYSSELNVNALELDDSALYLCASRDGQRNDYEQYFGPGTRLTVT.

This sequence joins TRBV28 and TRBJ2-7; maybe TRBD2 (5 bases). Between the trimmed V and J ends, which lost 3 bases and 2 bases, there was a span of 14 bases. Germline-derived CDR1 and CDR2 are MDHEN and SYDVKM. CDR3 length: 15 residues. The DNA of the CDR3 is TGTGCCAGCAGTTTTCCCAAAGCGGCTGCCTACGAGCAGTACTTC. It yields the protein CASSFPKAAAYEQYF.

The V gene is TRBV28, the J gene TRBJ2-2, with D perhaps matching TRBD1 (8 bases). V lost 4 bases, J lost 4 bases, and 13 bases lay in between. This CDR3 is built from 15 residues. CDR1 and CDR2 from the germline V gene are MDHEN and SYDVKM. CDR3 sequence: CASSYRGRATGELFF. The CDR3 coding sequence is TGTGCCAGCAGTTACAGGGGGAGGGCCACCGGGGAGCTGTTTTTT. Filled out from reference TRBV28 and TRBJ2-2, the complete variable domain reads DVKVTQSSRYLVKRTGEKVFLECVQDMDHENMFWYRQDPGLGLRLIYFSYDVKMKEKGDIPEGYSVSREKKERFSLILESASTNQTSMYLCASSYRGRATGELFFGEGSRLTVL.

The V and J genes are TRBV12-2 and TRBJ2-3; the DNA was not compared with TRBD2, the D call given in the table. TRBV12-2 is recorded as a pseudogene. CDR3 size: 11 residues. The CDR3 region has the DNA TGTGCAAGTCGTCTTGCAGATACGCAGTATTTT. It codes for CASRLADTQYF.

V is TRBV11-1 and J is TRBJ2-7; 9 nucleotides line up with TRBD2. J was trimmed by 6 bases and V by 5 bases; bases with no gene match: 14. CDR3 length: 16 residues. The germline V gene encodes CDR1 SGHAT and CDR2 FQDESV (reference sequence). CDR3 amino acids: CASSRAASGNRREQYF. The DNA of the CDR3 is TGTGCCAGCAGCCGGGCGGCTAGCGGGAATCGGCGCGAGCAGTACTTC.

The genes are TRBV5-1 and TRBJ2-2, with a possible D match to TRBD1 (6 bases). CDR3 length equals 17 residues. Per the germline V gene, CDR1 is SGHRS and CDR2 is YFSETQ. V lost 3 bases to trimming and J lost 1 base, with 16 bases between them. The CDR3 sequence: CASSSSGWGQNTGELFF. CDR3 DNA: TGCGCCAGCAGCTCCTCTGGTTGGGGACAGAACACCGGGGAGCTGTTTTTT.

This rearrangement joins TRBV14 to TRBJ2-7; no definite D call. Germline CDR1 and CDR2: SGHDN and FVKESK. The CDR3 covers 12 residues. V lost 2 bases and J 8 bases, leaving 10 bases between the germline ends. CDR3: CASSQSSRKQYF. For the CDR3, the DNA is TGTGCCAGCAGCCAATCATCTAGGAAGCAGTACTTC.

This chain joins TRBV5-1 and TRBJ2-1, with a weak D call TRBD1 (6 bases). The CDR3 has 15 amino acids. Germline V lookup: CDR1 SGHRS, CDR2 YFSETQ. Trimming pared 6 bases from V and 4 bases from J, leaving 17 bases between. This chain's CDR3 is CASNPTGTSYNEQFF. DNA for the CDR3: TGCGCCAGCAACCCGACAGGAACATCATACAATGAGCAGTTCTTC.

The chain recombines TRBV29-1 with TRBJ2-7; tentative D call: TRBD1 (6 bases). This CDR3 contains 16 residues. Trimming took off 1 base at V and 9 bases at J, with 25 bases between the two ends. In germline, CDR1 is SQVTM, CDR2 ANQGSEA. This CDR3 reads CSVEGWGQTEIQGQYF. CDR3 sequence (DNA): TGCAGCGTTGAAGGGTGGGGACAAACCGAGATTCAAGGGCAGTACTTC.

The chain links TRBV6-5 to TRBJ2-1, with D perhaps being TRBD1 or TRBD2 (5 bases each). With 2 bases removed from V and 9 bases from J, the gap between germline ends came to 17 bases. CDR1 MNHEY and CDR2 SVGAGI come from the germline V gene. CDR3 length: 15 residues. This CDR3 is CASSYVDGLRGEQFF. For the CDR3, the DNA is TGTGCCAGCAGTTACGTCGACGGACTTAGGGGTGAGCAGTTCTTC.

The chain recombines TRBV29-1 with TRBJ2-7, with 8 bases lining up with TRBD1. This CDR3 region has 11 residues. CDR1 and CDR2 from the germline V gene are SQVTM and ANQGSEA. V was pared by 7 bases and J by 5 bases, with 4 bases of the junction left unmatched. Here the CDR3 DNA reads TGCAGCGCTGACAGGGGCCACGAGCAGTACTTC. It codes for CSADRGHEQYF.

V usage is TRBV5-1 and J usage is TRBJ2-5; perhaps TRBD1 as D (6 bases). The germline V gene encodes CDR1 SGHRS and CDR2 YFSETQ. V lost 4 bases and J lost 0, with 10 bases in between. The CDR3 has 14 residues. CDR3 DNA: TGCGCCAGCAGCCCCACAGGGAACCAAGAGACCCAGTACTTC. It encodes CASSPTGNQETQYF. Combining the CDR3 with reference TRBV5-1 and TRBJ2-5 gives the whole variable domain KAGVTQTPRYLIKTRGQQVTLSCSPISGHRSVSWYQQTPGQGLQFLFEYFSETQRNKGNFPGRFSGRQFSNSRSEMNVSTLELGDSALYLCASSPTGNQETQYFGPGTRLLVL.

V gene TRBV4-2 combines with J gene TRBJ2-3; 16 nucleotides line up with TRBD2. The CDR3 consists of 20 residues. CDR1 and CDR2 (germline): LGHNA, YNFKEQ. V lost 0 bases and J lost 4; bases outside the gene matches: 10. The CDR3 region has the DNA TGTGCCAGCAGCCAAGATTCGGGACTAGCGGGAGGGGAGGTTTCAGATACGCAGTATTTT. It specifies CASSQDSGLAGGEVSDTQYF.

The count of this clone is one. This rearrangement joins TRBV2 to TRBJ2-7, with D possibly TRBD1 on 6 matching bases. V shed 3 bases and J shed 3 bases, with 6 bases lying between them. This CDR3 has 12 amino acids. Germline CDR1 and CDR2: SNHLY and FYNNEI. The CDR3 DNA reads as TGTGCCAGCAGTGACAGGGGCTACGAGCAGTACTTC. Protein sequence: CASSDRGYEQYF.

This clone was seen only once. V is TRBV19 and J is TRBJ1-5; the match to TRBD1 covers 7 bases. This CDR3 has 13 amino acids. V lost 7 bases to trimming and J lost 5 bases; unmatched junction nucleotides: 5. The germline CDR1 and CDR2 sequences are LNHDA and SQIVND (reference sequence). CDR3 sequence reads: CASNDRADQPQHF. The CDR3 bases are TGTGCCAGTAACGACAGGGCCGATCAGCCCCAGCATTTT. Based on the CDR3 plus reference TRBV19 and TRBJ1-5, the full variable domain is DGGITQSPKYLFRKEGQNVTLSCEQNLNHDAMYWYRQDPGQGLRLIYYSQIVNDFQKGDIAEGYSVSREKKESFPLTVTSAQKNPTAFYLCASNDRADQPQHFGDGTRLSIL.

J is TRBJ2-1 and V is TRBV6-6, with no clear D. The CDR3 has 12 residues. Per germline, CDR1 MNHNY and CDR2 SVGAGI (reference sequence). V lost 2 bases and J lost 10, with 9 bases in between. CDR3 sequence: CASSYAEGEQFF. In nucleotides, the CDR3 is TGTGCCAGCAGTTACGCCGAAGGGGAGCAGTTCTTC.

The chain combines TRBV10-2 with TRBJ2-1, with 13 nucleotides matching TRBD2. The V gene's germline CDR1 is WSHSY and CDR2 SAAADI. The V and J ends lost 2 bases and 5 bases, in that order; junction bases with no gene match: 6. CDR3 size: 17 residues. DNA of the CDR3: TGCGCCAGCAGTGAGGGGCTACTAGCGGGAGGGAACAATGAGCAGTTCTTC. This codes for CASSEGLLAGGNNEQFF.

The rearrangement uses TRBV5-4 and TRBJ1-2, with 7 bases identical to TRBD1. Per the germline V gene, CDR1 is SGHNT and CDR2 is YYREEE (reference sequence). The CDR3 loop spans 12 amino acids. With V trimmed by 2 bases and J by 6 bases, 1 base remained unmatched. Here the CDR3 reads CASSLQGNGYTF. In DNA, the CDR3 is TGTGCCAGCAGCTTACAGGGGAATGGCTACACCTTC. Together with reference TRBV5-4 and TRBJ1-2, the CDR3 gives the full variable domain: ETGVTQSPTHLIKTRGQQVTLRCSSQSGHNTVSWYQQALGQGPQFIFQYYREEENGRGNFPPRFSGLQFPNYSSELNVNALELDDSALYLCASSLQGNGYTFGSGTRLTVV.

The chain couples TRBV7-2 to TRBJ2-5; TRBD1 agrees at 11 bases. Judging by the DNA end, TRBJ2-7 fits better; the J call may be wrong. Germline V CDR1 and CDR2: SGHTA, FQGNSA. The CDR3 spans 15 residues. CDR3 amino acids: CASSRSGTGGYEQYF. For the CDR3, the DNA is TGTGCCAGCAGCCGCTCCGGGACAGGGGGTTACGAGCAGTACTTC.

This sequence joins TRBV7-9 and TRBJ2-7; 8 positions match TRBD1. The CDR3 covers 14 residues. The germline CDR1 and CDR2 sequences are SEHNR and FQNEAQ (reference sequence). V lost 5 bases, J lost 3 bases, and 6 bases stayed unmatched. The CDR3 loop is CASSADRAIYEQYF. In DNA, the CDR3 is TGTGCCAGCAGCGCGGACAGGGCAATCTACGAGCAGTACTTC.

Written as DNA, the CDR3 is TGTGCCAGCAGTTCGGCAGACAAGAACACTGAAGCTTTCTTT. It is translated as CASSSADKNTEAFF. This chain joins TRBV28 and TRBJ1-1; D is unclear. The germline CDR1 and CDR2 sequences are MDHEN and SYDVKM. The CDR3 covers 14 residues. Trimming stripped 4 bases from V and 1 base from J, with 10 bases between.

The chain recombines TRBV28 with TRBJ2-3; TRBD2 matches 12 bases. This CDR3 contains 17 residues. Trimming took 5 bases from V and 5 from J; bases not matched to a gene: 11. Germline V gene sequence: CDR1 MDHEN, CDR2 SYDVKM. The CDR3 region is CASSPPSRTSGVDTQYF. For the CDR3, the DNA is TGTGCCAGCAGTCCTCCCTCCCGGACTAGCGGGGTAGATACGCAGTATTTT.

This chain links TRBV2 with TRBJ1-4; D gene ambiguous. V was shortened by 3 bases and J by 5 bases, with 10 bases between the two germline ends. Germline CDR1 is SNHLY and CDR2 is FYNNEI. This CDR3 has 14 residues. CDR3 amino acids: CASSDSLANEKLFF. CDR3 DNA sequence: TGTGCCAGCAGTGATTCTCTCGCCAATGAAAAACTGTTTTTT.

The chain joins TRBV19 to TRBJ1-1; D gene uncertain. From germline, CDR1 is LNHDA and CDR2 SQIVND (reference sequence). V was shortened by 2 bases and J by 1 base, with 8 bases between the two germline ends. The CDR3 spans 14 residues. The CDR3 DNA is TGTGCCAGTAGTATAATCACGGAGAACACTGAAGCTTTCTTT. Its translation is CASSIITENTEAFF.

The chain couples TRBV28 to TRBJ1-2; 7 bases fit TRBD1. J lost 4 bases, V lost 11 bases, and 10 bases had no gene match. This CDR3 has 13 residues. CDR1 is MDHEN, CDR2 SYDVKM, per germline. In nucleotides, the CDR3 is TGTGCCGCCAGGGGGGGAAGGTCCTATGGCTACACCTTC. Its protein product is CAARGGRSYGYTF.